This T cell receptor (beta chain) stems from a study of T cell responses to AZD1222 COVID-19 vaccine. Some clones are missing from TCRdb's copy, which holds only in-frame ones; the method was immunoSEQ multiplex PCR. The data show roughly 180,000 clones, 92% seen once. V gave up 1 base and J gave up 2 bases, with 9 bases separating them. The germline gives CDR1 SEHNR, CDR2 FQNEAQ (reference sequence). The CDR3 has 14 residues. The TCR comes from an adult who received the AZD1222 COVID-19 vaccine. The chain recombines TRBV7-9 with TRBJ2-7; no reliable D call. Sample: peripheral blood, taken 28 days after the second AZD1222 dose. CDR3 in amino acids: CASSLGYSAYEQYF. In nucleotides, the CDR3 is TGTGCCAGCAGCTTAGGATACAGTGCCTACGAGCAGTACTTC.